A single TCR beta chain is shown here with its context. Its specificity is not known. This entry comes from a study of CD8 T cells in ankylosing spondylitis. Overall study findings and caveats: The study identified a TCR beta motif of under ten highly homologous variants that appeared characteristic of ankylosing spondylitis blood.

Germline values: CDR1 MNHEY, CDR2 SVGEGT. The CDR3 is 14 amino acids. V lost 2 bases, J lost 5 bases, and 13 bases lay in between. Quantitative 5'-RACE with molecular barcodes was used to make the TCR beta libraries. One entry per CDR3 protein, called by TCRdb with MiXCR from the 5' RACE reads. The repertoire consists of 220,000 or so distinct CDR3 sequences, with around 16% occurring once and the leading ten covering 42%. The gene calls are TRBV6-2 or TRBV6-3 and TRBJ2-7; tentative D call: TRBD2 (6 bases). This clonotype was sampled from a male donor with ankylosing spondylitis. Material: blood, either unsorted or a sorted T cell fraction (not recorded which). The CDR3 coding sequence is TGTGCCAGCAGTTACACGGGAGCTAGCAACGAGCAGTACTTC. It yields the protein CASSYTGASNEQYF.